The present T cell receptor (beta chain) was sequenced within a study of shared clonotypes between healthy human individuals. Whole-study results and caveats: In contrast to clonotypes shared by all four donors, non-shared clonotypes had lower generation probabilities. Represented diversity (both genetic and exposure-history) was limited by the small number of donors.

The DNA input per sorted-subset replicate PCR was roughly 180 ng, corresponding to some 33,000 T cell genomes. Using immunoSEQ multiplex PCR, the repertoire was profiled, and TCRdb retains in-frame clones only, with some absent. Of millions of clones listed, around 96% are singletons. In the case of this clone: Its antigen is not known.

V lost 1 base to trimming and J lost 0 bases; unmatched junction nucleotides: 9. This CDR3 has 19 residues. Germline CDR1 reads SGHTA; CDR2 reads FQGNSA. CD45RO-negative cells were positively selected for CCR7, leaving out terminally differentiated effector memory CD45RA+ cells. The sample taken for sequencing was naive CD8+ T cells sorted from blood. The receptor's source is a young man in good health. The genes are TRBV7-2 and TRBJ2-3; 11 bases map to TRBD2. CDR3 amino acids: CASSLDLLAGVTSTDTQYF. The CDR3 nucleotides are TGTGCCAGCAGCTTAGATCTACTAGCGGGGGTTACTAGCACAGATACGCAGTATTTT.